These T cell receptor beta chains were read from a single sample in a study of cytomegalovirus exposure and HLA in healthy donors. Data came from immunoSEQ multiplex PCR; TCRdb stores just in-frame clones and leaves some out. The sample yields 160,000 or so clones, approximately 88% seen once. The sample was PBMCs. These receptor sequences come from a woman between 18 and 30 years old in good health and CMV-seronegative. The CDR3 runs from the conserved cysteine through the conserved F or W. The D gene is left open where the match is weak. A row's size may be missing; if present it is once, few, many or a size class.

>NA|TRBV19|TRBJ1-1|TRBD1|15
TGTGCCAGTACCACGGACAGGCGAATTGGCGCTGAAGCTTTCTTT
CASTTDRRIGAEAFF
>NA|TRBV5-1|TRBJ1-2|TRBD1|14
TGCGCCAGCAGATCGACACAGGGGGGGTATGGCTACACCTTC
CASRSTQGGYGYTF
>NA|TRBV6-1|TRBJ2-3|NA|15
TGTGCCAGCAGGCCGGGACTGAGCTACACAGATACGCAGTATTTT
CASRPGLSYTDTQYF
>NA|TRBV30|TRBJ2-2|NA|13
TGTGCCTGGAGTCTAACTATCCACGGGGAGCTGTTTTTT
CAWSLTIHGELFF
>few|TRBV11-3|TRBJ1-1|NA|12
TGTGCCAGCAGCCCAGACGCGGAAAAAGCTTTCTTT
CASSPDAEKAFF
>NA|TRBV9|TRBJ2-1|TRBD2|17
TGTGCCAGCAGCCCATGGACTAGCGGGGGGGCCGACAATGAGCAGTTCTTC
CASSPWTSGGADNEQFF
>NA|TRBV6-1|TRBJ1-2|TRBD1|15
TGTGCCAGCAAACCTGATCATGACAGGGCCAATGGCTACACCTTC
CASKPDHDRANGYTF
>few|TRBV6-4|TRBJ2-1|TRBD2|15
TGTGCCAGCAGGCCGGGGACTAGCTCCTACAATGAGCAGTTCTTC
CASRPGTSSYNEQFF
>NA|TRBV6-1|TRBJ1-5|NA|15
TGTGCCAGCAGTTTACAGGATTATAGCAATCAGCCCCAGCATTTT
CASSLQDYSNQPQHF
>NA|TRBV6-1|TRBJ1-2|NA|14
TGTGCCAGCAGTGAAGTGGCAACTAACTATGGCTACACCTTC
CASSEVATNYGYTF
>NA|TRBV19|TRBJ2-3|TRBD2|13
TGTGCATCGAGCGGGGGGAGCACAGATACGCAGTATTTT
CASSGGSTDTQYF
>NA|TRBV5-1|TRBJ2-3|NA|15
TGCGCCAGCAGCTACTTAGCCCTTAGCACAGATACGCAGTATTTT
CASSYLALSTDTQYF
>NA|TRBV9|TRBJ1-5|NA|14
TGTGCCAGCAGCGTAGGGGGGGGTAGTCAGCCCCAGCATTTT
CASSVGGGSQPQHF
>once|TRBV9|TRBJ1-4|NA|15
TGTGCCAGCAGCGTAGCTCCGGGGGGTAATGAAAAACTGTTTTTT
CASSVAPGGNEKLFF
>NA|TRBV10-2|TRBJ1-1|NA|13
TGCGCCAGCACCTTGGACAGGAACACTGAAGCTTTCTTT
CASTLDRNTEAFF
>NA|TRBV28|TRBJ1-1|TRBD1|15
TGTGCCAGCAGTTTAGACAGGGCATTGGGCACTGAAGCTTTCTTT
CASSLDRALGTEAFF
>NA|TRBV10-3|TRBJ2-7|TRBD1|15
TGTGCCATCAGCGACGAAACAGGGGTTTGGAACGAGCAGTACTTC
CAISDETGVWNEQYF
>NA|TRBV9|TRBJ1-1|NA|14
TGTGCCAGCAGCGCCCCGTCGTTGAACACTGAAGCTTTCTTT
CASSAPSLNTEAFF
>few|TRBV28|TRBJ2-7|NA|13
TGTGCCAGCTACCTCAGAGGGGGTAGGGCACAGTACTTC
CASYLRGGRAQYF
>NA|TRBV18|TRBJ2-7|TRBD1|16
TGTGCCAGCTCACCAACCCGGACAGGGTTAAGGAACGAGCAGTACTTC
CASSPTRTGLRNEQYF
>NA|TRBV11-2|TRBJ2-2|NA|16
TGTGCCAGCAGCCCACGCCGGGCCCAGGGGACCGGGGAGCTGTTTTTT
CASSPRRAQGTGELFF
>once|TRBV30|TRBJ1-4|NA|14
TGTGCCTGGAGGAGAGGAGGGACTAATGAAAAACTGTTTTTT
CAWRRGGTNEKLFF
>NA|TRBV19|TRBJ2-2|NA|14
TGTGCCAGTAGGGACAGACCGAACACCGGGGAGCTGTTTTTT
CASRDRPNTGELFF
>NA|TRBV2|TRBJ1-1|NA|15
TGTGCCAGCAGTGAATCAGGACTCCCGAACACTGAAGCTTTCTTT
CASSESGLPNTEAFF